The 21 T cell receptor beta chains in this list originate from one sample, sequenced in a study of cytomegalovirus exposure and HLA in healthy donors. The PCR had 60 Vbeta and 13 Jbeta primers. The protocol was immunoSEQ multiplex PCR, while the TCRdb copy is restricted to in-frame clones and leaves out a portion. The sample holds 65,000 to 85,000 clones, 10% seen once. The material sequenced was PBMCs. These receptors all come from a man in his 60s in good health and CMV-seropositive.

This rearrangement joins TRBV5-6 to TRBJ1-3, with 9 bases that match TRBD1. The CDR3 spans 15 residues. Per germline, CDR1 SGHDT and CDR2 YYEEEE. Germline trimming cut 4 bases from V and 3 bases from J; bases unmatched to any gene: 5. The CDR3 loop reads CASSGTGGGGNTIYF. DNA of the CDR3: TGTGCCAGCAGCGGAACAGGGGGCGGTGGAAACACCATATATTTT.

The V gene is TRBV30, the J gene TRBJ1-1; a possible D gene is TRBD1 (5 bases). Trimming left V 5 bases short and J 2 bases short, with 12 bases between. This CDR3 spans 13 amino acids. Germline CDR1 reads GTSNPN; CDR2 reads SVGIG (reference sequence). CDR3 protein: CAWHLQGNTEAFF. The CDR3 region has the DNA TGTGCCTGGCACCTCCAGGGAAACACTGAAGCTTTCTTT. The full variable domain, rest sourced from reference TRBV30 and TRBJ1-1, is SQTIHQWPATLVQPVGSPLSLECTVEGTSNPNLYWYRQAAGRGLQLLFYSVGIGQISSEVPQNLSASRPQDRQFILSSKKLLLSDSGFYLCAWHLQGNTEAFFGQGTRLTVV.

This clone was counted a few times. This chain joins TRBV5-1 and TRBJ1-5, with 7 positions matching TRBD1. This CDR3 region has 15 residues. The trim removed 0 bases at V and 7 bases at J, leaving 7 bases unmatched. The germline V gene has CDR1 SGHRS and CDR2 YFSETQ. In DNA, the CDR3 is TGCGCCAGCAGCTTGGAAGGGGGCGAGCGGCAGCCCCAGCATTTT. The encoded protein is CASSLEGGERQPQHF.

This clone has a handful of counts. The V call is TRBV19, the J call TRBJ2-5; 8 nucleotides agree with TRBD2. Germline CDR1 reads LNHDA; CDR2 reads SQIVND (reference sequence). This CDR3 has 15 amino acids. The V segment lost 3 bases and the J segment 5 bases; nucleotides outside the gene matches: 8. The CDR3 DNA is TGTGCCAGTAGTATGAGGGGGGGACTAGAGGAGACCCAGTACTTC. This translates into CASSMRGGLEETQYF.

This clone showed up many times. Given the absence of the conserved phenylalanine or tryptophan at the CDR3 end, a read error is likely. Because the CDR3's place on the DNA is in doubt, the DNA is left out and the CDR3 is given as listed by TCRdb. The rearrangement joins TRBV21-1 to TRBJ1-2; the table names TRBD1, a call not compared with the DNA. TRBV21-1 is tagged as a pseudogene. 8 amino acids form the CDR3, both terminal residues included. Here the CDR3 reads CASRIQGD.

This rearrangement joins TRBV7-2 to TRBJ1-4; tentatively, D is TRBD1 (5 bases). Trimming stripped 5 bases from V and 7 bases from J, with 11 bases between. CDR1 SGHTA and CDR2 FQGNSA come from the germline V gene. This CDR3 is 13 amino acids long. The CDR3 loop is CASSLWGGEKLFF. The CDR3 coding sequence is TGTGCCAGCAGCCTTTGGGGCGGTGAAAAACTGTTTTTT.

This chain links TRBV28 with TRBJ2-7; D uncertain. Trimming removed 4 bases from V and 4 bases from J, with 11 bases in between. The CDR3 runs 13 residues. CDR1 is MDHEN, CDR2 SYDVKM, per germline. CDR3 amino acids: CASSSSDLYEQYF. The CDR3 DNA reads TGTGCCAGCAGTTCCTCCGACTTGTACGAGCAGTACTTC.

This rearrangement joins TRBV18 to TRBJ1-1; D uncertain. The CDR3 spans 13 residues. Deletions cut 2 bases from V and 1 base from J, with 5 bases between. Germline V gene sequence: CDR1 KGHSH, CDR2 LQKENI. The CDR3 DNA reads TGTGCCAGCTCACCAGCGAAGAACACTGAAGCTTTCTTT. Translation gives CASSPAKNTEAFF. Looking up the rest from reference TRBV18 and TRBJ1-1 gives the full variable domain: NAGVMQNPRHLVRRRGQEARLRCSPMKGHSHVYWYRQLPEEGLKFMVYLQKENIIDESGMPKERFSAEFPKEGPSILRIQQVVRGDSAAYFCASSPAKNTEAFFGQGTRLTVV.

A few counts support this clone. The junction differs from germline at one of its ends, possibly a read error. V usage is TRBV4-1 and J usage is TRBJ1-2; no reliable D call. CDR3 length equals 14 residues. Germline CDR1 is MGHRA and CDR2 is YSYEKL. CDR3 protein: CASSQETGYYGCTF. The CDR3 bases are TGCGCCAGCAGCCAAGAGACGGGGTACTATGGCTGCACCTTC.

This clone was observed a handful of times. The chain recombines TRBV5-6 with TRBJ2-1, with D perhaps matching TRBD2 (5 bases). CDR3 length: 14 amino acids. The germline gives CDR1 SGHDT, CDR2 YYEEEE. The germline V and J ends were trimmed by 1 base and 6 bases, with 11 bases remaining between them. The CDR3 DNA reads TGTGCCAGCAGCTTGTCACGGGATATCAATGAGCAGTTCTTC. It is translated as CASSLSRDINEQFF. The variable domain in full, completed from reference TRBV5-6 and TRBJ2-1, reads DAGVTQSPTHLIKTRGQQVTLRCSPKSGHDTVSWYQQALGQGPQFIFQYYEEEERQRGNFPDRFSGHQFPNYSSELNVNALLLGDSALYLCASSLSRDINEQFFGPGTRLTVL.

This chain links TRBV18 with TRBJ2-5; unclear D gene. CDR3 length: 14 amino acids. The germline gives CDR1 KGHSH, CDR2 LQKENI. Deletions cut 1 base from V and 2 bases from J, with 8 bases between. CDR3 in DNA: TGTGCCAGCTCACCACGGAGTCAGCAAGAGACCCAGTACTTC. Amino acids: CASSPRSQQETQYF.

The rearrangement uses TRBV4-1 and TRBJ2-3, with 10 bases lining up with TRBD2. V was clipped by 1 base and J by 0 bases; unmatched bases: 10. The CDR3 spans 19 residues. CDR1 and CDR2 (germline): MGHRA, YSYEKL. CDR3 nucleotide sequence: TGCGCCAGCAGCCAAGTCCGGAGCGGGGGGGCCTCTAGCACAGATACGCAGTATTTT. This sequence encodes CASSQVRSGGASSTDTQYF.

This clone was observed a handful of times. This rearrangement joins TRBV10-3 to TRBJ2-2; 11 bases are a match to TRBD2. CDR3 length equals 14 residues. The V and J ends lost 9 bases and 2 bases, in that order; junction bases with no gene match: 2. CDR1 and CDR2 from the germline V gene are ENHRY and SYGVKD. As DNA, the CDR3 is TGTGCCATAGGGACTAGCGGTAACACCGGGGAGCTGTTTTTT. As protein: CAIGTSGNTGELFF.

This chain links TRBV9 with TRBJ2-7; D unclear. V was shortened by 0 bases and J by 4 bases, with 11 bases between the two germline ends. Germline V gives CDR1 SGDLS, CDR2 YYNGEE. CDR3 length: 14 residues. The CDR3: CASSVENSGYEQYF. DNA of the CDR3: TGTGCCAGCAGCGTAGAAAACAGTGGGTACGAGCAGTACTTC. The variable domain in full, completed from reference TRBV9 and TRBJ2-7, reads DSGVTQTPKHLITATGQRVTLRCSPRSGDLSVYWYQQSLDQGLQFLIQYYNGEERAKGNILERFSAQQFPDLHSELNLSSLELGDSALYFCASSVENSGYEQYFGPGTRLTVT.

This clone has only a few counts. The rearrangement uses TRBV6-1 and TRBJ2-3; no clear D. Trimming took 0 bases from V and 0 from J, leaving 7 bases between them. Germline V gene data show CDR1 as MNHNS and CDR2 as SASEGT. The CDR3 spans 15 residues. The CDR3, as DNA: TGTGCCAGCAGTGAAGCTCTACTAAGCACAGATACGCAGTATTTT. This gives the protein CASSEALLSTDTQYF.

The chain carries TRBV5-4 and TRBJ2-1, with 10 bases lining up with TRBD2. Germline V gives CDR1 SGHNT, CDR2 YYREEE (reference sequence). The CDR3 covers 14 residues. In DNA, the CDR3 is TGTGTCATGTTACTAGCGGGAATAAGGGGTGAGCAGTTCTTC. This sequence encodes CVMLLAGIRGEQFF.

The rearrangement uses TRBV30 and TRBJ2-3; TRBD2 is a possible D gene (6 bases). V dropped 1 base and J dropped 11 bases, with 13 bases sitting between them. This CDR3 has 12 amino acids. Per germline, CDR1 GTSNPN and CDR2 SVGIG (reference sequence). CDR3 DNA sequence: TGTGCCTGGAGTGGATCCGGGACTGGGCAGTATTTT. This gives the protein CAWSGSGTGQYF.

The chain carries TRBV12-5 and TRBJ1-1; the D gene is possibly TRBD1 (6 bases). Trimming shortened V by 5 bases and J by 2 bases, and 12 bases separated the two germline ends. Germline V gene data show CDR1 as LGHNT and CDR2 as FRNRAP. The CDR3 length is 14 residues. The DNA for the CDR3 is TGTGCTAGTGGTCTCCAGGGGTTAAACACTGAAGCTTTCTTT. Translation gives CASGLQGLNTEAFF.

The chain links TRBV5-1 to TRBJ2-3; TRBD1 is a possible D gene (6 bases). Trimming stripped 4 bases from V and 1 base from J, with 13 bases between. CDR3 length: 15 residues. The germline CDR1 and CDR2 sequences are SGHRS and YFSETQ. The CDR3 here is CASSPRQDGTDTQYF. The CDR3 DNA sequence: TGCGCCAGCAGCCCTCGACAGGACGGCACAGATACGCAGTATTTT.

This sequence joins TRBV6-1 and TRBJ1-5, with D unclear. This CDR3 region has 15 residues. The V gene lost 3 bases and the J gene lost 9 bases, with 18 bases spanning the gap. The germline CDR1 and CDR2 sequences are MNHNS and SASEGT. CDR3 amino acids: CASSDLDGESWPQHF. In DNA form, the CDR3 reads TGTGCCAGCAGTGATCTGGACGGGGAATCATGGCCCCAGCATTTT.

The chain couples TRBV10-3 to TRBJ2-5; TRBD1 matches at 12 bases. CDR1 is ENHRY, CDR2 SYGVKD, per germline. There are 16 residues in the CDR3. J gave up 3 bases and V 3 bases, and 5 bases lay outside the gene matches. For the CDR3, the DNA is TGTGCCATCAGTGACCCCGGGACAGGGGGCGAAGAGACCCAGTACTTC. The encoded protein is CAISDPGTGGEETQYF.